The 16 T cell receptor beta chains reported below all come from one sample, sequenced in a study of human T cells and chemical hapten exposure. TCRdb reprocessed the RACE reads via MiXCR and lists one record per CDR3 protein. The profile shows under 65,000 distinct CDR3 sequences, approximately 8.8% of them singletons. The time point is: pre-sensitization, week 0. Specified treatment: therapeutic diphenylcyclopropenone sensitization with weekly scalp DPC. Specimen: whole blood, collected in connection with sensitization to the hapten diphenylcyclopropenone (DPC). These receptors were taken from a woman aged 40 to 50 with alopecia areata. Some clones in this sample may be carry-over from other donors' samples.

In its sample, this clonotype was seen many times. The chain carries TRBV2 and TRBJ1-5; 9 positions agree with TRBD1. Germline V gene data show CDR1 as SNHLY and CDR2 as FYNNEI. This CDR3 has 14 amino acids. V shed 3 bases and J 5 bases; nucleotides not matched to a gene: 2. DNA for the CDR3: TGTGCCAGCAGTGAGGACAGGGGAGATCAGCCCCAGCATTTT. It codes for CASSEDRGDQPQHF. Drawing the rest from reference TRBV2 and TRBJ1-5, the complete variable domain is EPEVTQTPSHQVTQMGQEVILRCVPISNHLYFYWYRQILGQKVEFLVSFYNNEISEKSEIFDDQFSVERPDGSNFTLKIRSTKLEDSAMYFCASSEDRGDQPQHFGDGTRLSIL.

At least ten counts were recorded for this clonotype. The rearrangement links TRBV7-9 to TRBJ2-7; D is ambiguous. Trimming stripped 5 bases from V and 3 bases from J, with 11 bases between. The CDR3 is made up of 13 amino acids. Germline CDR1 and CDR2: SEHNR and FQNEAQ (reference sequence). The CDR3 here is CASSARSGYEQYF. CDR3 nucleotide sequence: TGTGCCAGCAGCGCGCGTTCCGGCTACGAGCAGTACTTC. Using reference TRBV7-9 and TRBJ2-7 for the parts outside the CDR3, the full variable domain is DTGVSQNPRHKITKRGQNVTFRCDPISEHNRLYWYRQTLGQGPEFLTYFQNEAQLEKSRLLSDRFSAERPKGSFSTLEIQRTEQGDSAMYLCASSARSGYEQYFGPGTRLTVT.

This clonotype has just a few counts. This CDR3 is CASSLSSGDTYEQYF. The CDR3 nucleotides read TGTGCCAGCAGCTTATCTAGCGGGGACACCTACGAGCAGTACTTC. V is TRBV11-2 and J is TRBJ2-7; 9 bases match TRBD2. V lost 2 bases and J lost 2; bases outside the gene matches: 4. Germline V gene lookup returns CDR1 SGHAT and CDR2 FQNNGV. This CDR3 is built from 15 residues.

This clonotype was seen more than once but under ten times. The chain joins TRBV6-5 to TRBJ1-1, with D perhaps matching TRBD1 (6 bases). The V gene lost 9 bases and the J gene lost 5 bases, with 19 bases spanning the gap. Germline lookup yields CDR1 MNHEY and CDR2 SVGAGI. This CDR3 spans 14 amino acids. This chain's CDR3 is CARNTPGARTEAFF. Written as DNA, the CDR3 is TGTGCCAGGAATACCCCGGGGGCGAGGACTGAAGCTTTCTTT.

This clonotype was counted only a few times. The chain uses TRBV20-1 and TRBJ2-3; 7 bases match TRBD1. The CDR3 runs to 15 residues. CDR1 is DFQATT, CDR2 SNEGSKA, per germline (reference sequence). J lost 1 base, V lost 3 bases, and 7 bases had no gene match. The CDR3 here is CSASDRVEGTDTQYF. Here the CDR3 DNA reads TGCAGTGCTAGCGACAGGGTCGAGGGCACAGATACGCAGTATTTT.

This clonotype is judged large. The V call is TRBV7-2, the J call TRBJ2-5; 9 nucleotides align to TRBD2. Germline lookup yields CDR1 SGHTA and CDR2 FQGNSA. V was pared by 4 bases and J by 4 bases, with 13 bases of the junction left unmatched. CDR3 length equals 17 residues. CDR3 sequence (DNA): TGTGCCAGCAGCTCCACGGTCAGCGGGGGGTCGATAGAGACCCAGTACTTC. Protein sequence: CASSSTVSGGSIETQYF.

This clonotype was observed at least ten times. This chain links TRBV29-1 with TRBJ1-2, with 7 bases that match TRBD1. CDR3 length: 16 residues. Per germline, CDR1 SQVTM and CDR2 ANQGSEA. V trimming: 6 bases; J trimming: 1 base; junction bases outside the gene matches: 14. The DNA of the CDR3 is TGCAGCGTCGTGACCCGGGACAGCAAAGTTAACTATGGCTACACCTTC. Amino acids: CSVVTRDSKVNYGYTF.

This clonotype was seen repeatedly, ten times or more. The chain couples TRBV6-5 to TRBJ2-2; D gene ambiguous. With 0 bases removed from V and 4 bases from J, the gap between germline ends came to 9 bases. The CDR3 contains 15 residues. CDR1 MNHEY and CDR2 SVGAGI come from the germline V gene. The CDR3 sequence is CASSYSIVSTGELFF. In DNA, the CDR3 is TGTGCCAGCAGTTACTCGATTGTCAGCACCGGGGAGCTGTTTTTT.

The sample holds many counts of this clonotype. The rearrangement joins TRBV7-2 to TRBJ2-2; D is undetermined. This CDR3 spans 12 amino acids. The V and J ends lost 5 bases and 4 bases respectively, with 5 bases between them. Germline V gene sequence: CDR1 SGHTA, CDR2 FQGNSA. CDR3 amino acids: CASSTFTGELFF. CDR3 nucleotides: TGTGCCAGCAGCACTTTCACCGGGGAGCTGTTTTTT. The whole variable domain, remainder taken from reference TRBV7-2 and TRBJ2-2, is GAGVSQSPSNKVTEKGKDVELRCDPISGHTALYWYRQSLGQGLEFLIYFQGNSAPDKSGLPSDRFSAERTGGSVSTLTIQRTQQEDSAVYLCASSTFTGELFFGEGSRLTVL.

The sample holds many counts of this clonotype. The chain has TRBV5-5 and TRBJ2-3; D is ambiguous. V lost 4 bases to trimming and J lost 2 bases, with 14 bases between them. The CDR3 has 15 residues. CDR1 is SGHKS and CDR2 is YYEKEE in the germline V gene (reference sequence). CDR3 in amino acids: CASSPTGRYTDTQYF. In nucleotides, the CDR3 is TGTGCCAGCAGCCCGACGGGCAGGTACACAGATACGCAGTATTTT. Together with reference TRBV5-5 and TRBJ2-3, the CDR3 gives the full variable domain: DAGVTQSPTHLIKTRGQQVTLRCSPISGHKSVSWYQQVLGQGPQFIFQYYEKEERGRGNFPDRFSARQFPNYSSELNVNALLLGDSALYLCASSPTGRYTDTQYFGPGTRLTVL.

Many counts were recorded for this clonotype. The chain joins TRBV3-1 to TRBJ2-3, with TRBD1 matching 9 bases. Germline loops: CDR1 LGHDT, CDR2 YNNKEL (reference sequence). After removal of 7 bases from V and 1 base from J, the junction contained 6 bases not matched to a gene. The CDR3 has 15 residues. This chain's CDR3 is CASTPGQGGTDTQYF. CDR3 bases: TGTGCCAGCACCCCGGGACAGGGCGGCACAGATACGCAGTATTTT.

This clonotype was counted at least ten times. This chain links TRBV6-4 with TRBJ1-1, with 9 bases that match TRBD1. The length of the CDR3 is 13 residues. V was pared by 5 bases and J by 3 bases, with 1 base of the junction left unmatched. Germline V gene lookup returns CDR1 MRHNA and CDR2 SNTAGT. The CDR3: CASSWTGDTEAFF. As DNA, the CDR3 is TGTGCCAGCAGTTGGACAGGGGACACTGAAGCTTTCTTT.

V usage is TRBV11-1 and J usage is TRBJ2-1, with D possibly being TRBD2 (6 bases). The CDR3 runs to 12 residues. Germline loops: CDR1 SGHAT, CDR2 FQDESV (reference sequence). Trimming removed 5 bases at V and 12 bases at J, with 14 bases between. The DNA for the CDR3 is TGTGCCAGCAGCCGGACTAACGTAGGGCAGTTCTTC. As protein: CASSRTNVGQFF.

This clonotype was found many times. The CDR3 loop is CSVGATETQYF. The CDR3 DNA reads TGCAGCGTCGGTGCTACGGAGACCCAGTACTTC. The chain combines TRBV29-1 with TRBJ2-5; D ambiguous. Per germline, CDR1 SQVTM and CDR2 ANQGSEA. CDR3 size: 11 residues. V was cut by 6 bases and J by 5 bases, with 10 bases left in between.

This clonotype has at least ten counts. The V gene is TRBV14, the J gene TRBJ2-7, with a possible D match to TRBD2 (5 bases). This CDR3 contains 14 residues. Germline loops: CDR1 SGHDN, CDR2 FVKESK. V lost 4 bases, J lost 3 bases, and 13 bases lay in between. CDR3 sequence (DNA): TGTGCCAGCAGCCCTGGGTGGGCGGGCTACGAGCAGTACTTC. This codes for CASSPGWAGYEQYF.

The table lists this clonotype with many counts. The chain recombines TRBV29-1 with TRBJ1-5; D perhaps matches TRBD1 (5 bases). The germline V gene has CDR1 SQVTM and CDR2 ANQGSEA. This CDR3 spans 15 amino acids. Trimming removed 3 bases from V and 3 bases from J, with 15 bases in between. The CDR3 reads CSVENRPSHNQPQHF. In DNA, the CDR3 is TGCAGCGTTGAGAACAGGCCGTCCCACAATCAGCCCCAGCATTTT.